What follows are 9 T cell receptor beta chains derived from one specimen sequenced in a study of preoperative IRX-2 immunotherapy in early breast cancer (dated by TCRdb to about 2019). The treatment or condition label on this specimen signifies: preoperative locoregional IRX-2 cytokine immunotherapy. The library was built by means of the immunoSEQ multiplex PCR assay. The table was pulled from immuneACCESS by TCRdb, which kept in-frame rearrangements only. Such tables lose some clones; where checked, under half of the loss comes from unresolved V genes, and the rest has no known cause. Counted in this sample were under 50,000 clones; 82% of them appeared once. In total, the top ten clones hold over 1.3% of the sample. The sequencing here drew on lymph node tissue, taken after IRX-2 immunotherapy. Receptors originate from a human donor with breast cancer.

The chain recombines TRBV5-1 with TRBJ2-1; D gene ambiguous. Germline values: CDR1 SGHRS, CDR2 YFSETQ. Trimming cost V 4 bases and J 3 bases, with 11 bases left between them. CDR3 length equals 14 residues. CDR3 amino acids: CASSLDVSYNEQFF. The CDR3 bases are TGCGCCAGCAGCCTGGACGTAAGCTACAATGAGCAGTTCTTC.

In its sample, this clone was seen once. The chain has TRBV6-7 and TRBJ2-3; possible D gene TRBD1, 5 bases. TRBV6-7 is recorded as an ORF, its role being uncertain. Trimming took 4 bases from V and 2 from J, leaving 22 bases between them. The CDR3 runs to 18 residues. CDR3 sequence reads: CASSSISRLQGFTDTQYF. For the CDR3, the DNA is TGTGCCAGCAGTTCGATCTCCAGGCTTCAGGGTTTCACAGATACGCAGTATTTT.

The chain joins TRBV12-2 to TRBJ2-1; TRBD1 is the table's D call, not checked against the DNA. TRBV12-2 is designated a pseudogene. The length of the CDR3 is 15 residues. CDR3 amino acids: CASQPGTGAYNEQFF. As DNA, the CDR3 is TGTGCCTCCCAGCCCGGGACAGGGGCCTACAATGAGCAGTTCTTC.

The rearrangement links TRBV6-8 to TRBJ1-2; tentatively, D is TRBD1 (6 bases). CDR3 length: 15 amino acids. The ends were cut back, 5 bases at V and 4 bases at J, with 17 bases in the middle. CDR1 and CDR2 (germline): MNHGY, SAAAGT. The chain's CDR3 is CASSDGVTGTYGYTF. CDR3 DNA: TGTGCCAGCAGTGACGGAGTCACAGGGACCTATGGCTACACCTTC.

The chain uses TRBV30 and TRBJ1-1, with TRBD1 matching over 8 bases. The CDR3 covers 14 residues. Germline-derived CDR1 and CDR2 are GTSNPN and SVGIG (reference sequence). V was clipped by 2 bases and J by 5 bases; unmatched bases: 7. The CDR3 region has the DNA TGTGCCTGGAGTATAGGGACAGGACATACTGAAGCTTTCTTT. Its protein product is CAWSIGTGHTEAFF.

V gene TRBV19 combines with J gene TRBJ2-1; TRBD2 agrees at 8 bases. V lost 5 bases to trimming and J lost 7 bases; unmatched junction nucleotides: 13. Germline values: CDR1 LNHDA, CDR2 SQIVND (reference sequence). This CDR3 has 16 residues. The CDR3 loop reads CASSPWKRGLGNEQFF. The CDR3 nucleotides are TGTGCCAGTAGTCCGTGGAAGCGGGGGTTGGGGAATGAGCAGTTCTTC.

The chain couples TRBV19 to TRBJ1-4, with D unclear. Trimming pared 5 bases from V and 6 bases from J, leaving 7 bases between. The length of the CDR3 is 12 residues. Germline V gene data show CDR1 as LNHDA and CDR2 as SQIVND (reference sequence). The CDR3 coding sequence is TGTGCCAGTAGTGGGAGGGATGAAAAACTGTTTTTT. Translated, it gives CASSGRDEKLFF. Together with reference TRBV19 and TRBJ1-4, the CDR3 gives the full variable domain: DGGITQSPKYLFRKEGQNVTLSCEQNLNHDAMYWYRQDPGQGLRLIYYSQIVNDFQKGDIAEGYSVSREKKESFPLTVTSAQKNPTAFYLCASSGRDEKLFFGSGTQLSVL.

The chain links TRBV7-1 to TRBJ1-6, with TRBD1 as a possible D gene (5 bases). TRBV7-1 is treated as an ORF (open reading frame) with a function not yet certain. This CDR3 spans 13 amino acids. The V end lost 4 bases, the J end lost 8 bases, and 9 bases lay between the germline ends. CDR3 region: CASSLSGDSPLHF. In DNA form, the CDR3 reads TGTGCCAGCAGCTTATCGGGGGATTCACCCCTCCACTTT.

The rearrangement uses TRBV1 and TRBJ1-2. TRBV1 is termed a pseudogene. This CDR3 contains 14 residues. CDR3 region: CASSQVEEGGGYTF. CDR3 nucleotides: TGCGCCAGCAGCCAAGTTGAGGAGGGGGGCGGCTACACCTTC.